The 6 T cell receptor beta chains in this list originate from one sample, sequenced in a study of T cell repertoires and HLA-DP antigens. Antigen specificity for these receptors is unknown. This table comes from immunoSEQ multiplex PCR, and its TCRdb copy is limited to in-frame clones, with some not included. This sample yields approximately 73,000 clones, of which 80% are seen a single time; around 1.5% belongs to the top ten. Material: CD4+ T cells from PBMCs. The receptors shown here come from a man between 60 and 70 years old in good health and CMV-seronegative.

This clone came up a few times. The chain combines TRBV5-1 with TRBJ2-5; weak D call: TRBD1 (5 bases). There are 14 residues in the CDR3. Trimming took 2 bases from V and 1 from J, leaving 9 bases between them. CDR1 and CDR2 (germline): SGHRS, YFSETQ. CDR3 in amino acids: CASSLGHPQETQYF. CDR3 DNA: TGCGCCAGCAGCTTAGGACACCCCCAAGAGACCCAGTACTTC.

In this sample, this clone turned up once. The CDR3 sequence: CASSLDGSYEQYV. CDR3 coding DNA: TGTGCCAGCAGCTTAGACGGCTCCTACGAGCAGTACGTC. The chain carries TRBV7-8 and TRBJ2-7; the D is unclear. V lost 1 base and J 0 bases, leaving 4 bases between the germline ends. Germline values: CDR1 SGHVS, CDR2 FQNEAQ. This CDR3 region has 13 residues.

The chain couples TRBV7-9 to TRBJ2-2, with TRBD1 matching over 8 bases. This CDR3 is 15 amino acids long. Germline lookup yields CDR1 SEHNR and CDR2 FQNEAQ (reference sequence). The V and J ends lost 3 bases and 1 base, in that order; junction bases with no gene match: 1. CDR3 region: CASSFGTGNTGELFF. The CDR3 nucleotides read TGTGCCAGCAGCTTTGGGACAGGGAACACCGGGGAGCTGTTTTTT.

This chain links TRBV19 with TRBJ2-4; D may be TRBD1 (7 bases). The CDR3 has 16 residues. CDR1 LNHDA and CDR2 SQIVND come from the germline V gene (reference sequence). V was clipped by 6 bases and J by 2 bases, with 17 bases between them. The CDR3 nucleotides read TGTGCCAGTAGCTCTCCCAGGGGGGCATCCAAAAACATTCAGTACTTC. Its translation: CASSSPRGASKNIQYF.

This clone was recorded only once. The chain has TRBV6-1 and TRBJ2-3; D tentatively reads TRBD1 or TRBD2 (6 bases each). The ends were cut back, 0 bases at V and 7 bases at J, with 14 bases in the middle. CDR3 size: 15 residues. Germline V CDR1 and CDR2: MNHNS, SASEGT. The CDR3 loop is CASSEAGGHGNTQYF. For the CDR3, the DNA is TGTGCCAGCAGTGAAGCCGGGGGACACGGGAATACGCAGTATTTT.

This clone came up a few times. The CDR3 reads CASSDRLAGPKLQETQYF. The CDR3 DNA is TGTGCCAGCAGTGATCGTCTAGCGGGACCGAAATTACAAGAGACCCAGTACTTC. The J gene is TRBJ2-5, the V gene TRBV6-4; 9 nucleotides line up with TRBD2. Trimming at V came to 3 bases and at J to 2 bases, leaving 13 bases not matched to a gene. The CDR3 totals 18 residues. CDR1 and CDR2 (germline): MRHNA, SNTAGT.